This T cell receptor beta chain was identified during a study of OX40 agonist ivuxolimab in advanced cancers. Whole-study context: An agonistic anti-OX40 (CD134) antibody, ivuxolimab, was used to treat the patients. Patients were around 83% male with ages about 20 to 79, mean roughly 64.

Study-level findings and limits: With doses of 0.1 to 3.0 mg/kg, CD4+ and CD8+ blood T cells had undergone clonal expansion by week 6.

Notes on this clone: Its antigen is as yet unknown.

Produced via immunoSEQ multiplex PCR; TCRdb's table is partial and in-frame only. The sample includes some 94,000 clones, approximately 95% of them seen just once. Blood samples were obtained at baseline, cycle 4 day 1, and cycle 7 day 1. Trimming cost V 1 base and J 0 bases; bases outside gene matches: 3. The germline V gene encodes CDR1 SGHVS and CDR2 FQNEAQ. The CDR3 consists of 16 residues. The sample was CD4+ or CD8+ T cells sorted from blood, taken in a trial of the OX40 agonist ivuxolimab. The clonotype originates from an adult with an advanced solid tumor such as melanoma, head and neck, liver or kidney cancer. The chain employs TRBV7-8 and TRBJ2-4, with 7 bases matching TRBD2. In nucleotides, the CDR3 is TGTGCCAGCAGCTTAGGGGACTACTTAGCCAAAAACATTCAGTACTTC. Translated, it gives CASSLGDYLAKNIQYF.